The entry below gives a single T cell receptor (beta chain) sequence along with its context. At one of its ends the junction is not consistent with the germline gene, which may arise from a read error. This sample is drawn from a study of shared clonotypes between healthy human individuals. Only in-frame clones appear in the TCRdb table, and some are missing; sequencing was by immunoSEQ multiplex PCR. The sample lists about 1.5 million clones; approximately 96% were seen once. This CDR3 spans 13 amino acids. The germline CDR1 and CDR2 sequences are LNHDA and SQIVND (reference sequence). The rearrangement uses TRBV19 and TRBJ1-1, with a tentative D call TRBD1 (5 bases). This TCR was recovered from a man in his thirties or forties in good health. Sequencing was carried out using naive CD4+ T cells sorted from blood. Stated subset: CD45RA+ positively selected. The CDR3 reads CASSTPGGVVDLF. CDR3 bases: TGTGCCAGTAGTACTCCTGGAGGGGTTGTCGATCTCTTT.